This T cell receptor beta chain was sequenced for a study of Graves' ophthalmopathy and Graves' hyperthyroidism. Study overall: Peripheral blood samples were taken at initial diagnosis, before any treatment. Study-level findings and limits: Most expanded clonotypes in thyroid above 0.001 frequency also showed up in blood.

RNA transcripts provided the template for amplifying TCR beta CDR3 regions. HTBI primers primed a first-round RT-PCR, and a second-round multiplex PCR followed. TCRdb called the multiplex PCR reads again in MiXCR, with one record for every CDR3 protein. This table has roughly 300,000 distinct CDR3 sequences, 15% to 20% appearing once. Ophthalmopathic donors had moderate-to-severe activity, CAS ≥3 and NOSPECS ≥4, with disease that had lasted under 3 months. The sample holds many counts of this clonotype. Antigen specificity is unknown. CDR3 length: 16 amino acids. V lost 4 bases and J lost 3; bases outside the gene matches: 9. The V gene's germline CDR1 is SGHTA and CDR2 FQGNSA.

The TCR originated in an adult man with Graves' ophthalmopathy. Material: peripheral blood. The rearrangement joins TRBV7-2 to TRBJ2-7; 10 positions agree with TRBD1. The CDR3 loop reads CASSSTPGQGRYEQYF. The CDR3 coding sequence is TGTGCCAGCAGCTCGACCCCGGGACAGGGGCGCTACGAGCAGTACTTC. Full variable domain (rest looked up from reference TRBV7-2 and TRBJ2-7): GAGVSQSPSNKVTEKGKDVELRCDPISGHTALYWYRQSLGQGLEFLIYFQGNSAPDKSGLPSDRFSAERTGGSVSTLTIQRTQQEDSAVYLCASSSTPGQGRYEQYFGPGTRLTVT.